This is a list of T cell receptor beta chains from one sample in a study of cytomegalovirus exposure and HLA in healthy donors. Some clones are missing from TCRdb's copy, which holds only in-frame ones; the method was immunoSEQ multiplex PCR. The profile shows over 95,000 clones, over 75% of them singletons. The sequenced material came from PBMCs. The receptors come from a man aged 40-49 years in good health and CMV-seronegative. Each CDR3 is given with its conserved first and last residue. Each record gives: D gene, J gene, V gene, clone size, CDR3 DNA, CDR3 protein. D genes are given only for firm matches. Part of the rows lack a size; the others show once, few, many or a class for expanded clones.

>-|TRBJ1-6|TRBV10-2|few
TGCGCCAGCACCTCCCGGTCCTCCTATAATTCACCCCTCCACTTT
CASTSRSSYNSPLHF
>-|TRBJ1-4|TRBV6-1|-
TGTGCCAGCAATACGGGCGGGACCGGGAATGAAAAACTGTTTTTT
CASNTGGTGNEKLFF
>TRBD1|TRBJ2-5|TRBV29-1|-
TGCAGCGTTGAGACAGGGGGGGAAGAGACCCAGTACTTC
CSVETGGEETQYF
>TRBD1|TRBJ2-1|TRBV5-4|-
TGTGCCAGCAGCAAAGACAGGGTTCTTGGCAATGAGCAGTTCTTC
CASSKDRVLGNEQFF
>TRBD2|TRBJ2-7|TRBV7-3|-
TGTGCCAGCAGCAGGACTAGCGGGGGGAGCTCCTACGAGCAGTACTTC
CASSRTSGGSSYEQYF
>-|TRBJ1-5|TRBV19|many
TGTGCCAGTAGAGGGGACACTCCGCAGCAGCCCCAGCATTTT
CASRGDTPQQPQHF
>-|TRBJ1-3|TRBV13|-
TGTGCCAGCAGCTTAGGTCCCAGCTCTGGAAACACCATATATTTT
CASSLGPSSGNTIYF
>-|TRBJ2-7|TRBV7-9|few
TGTGCCAGCAGCTTGGGCATCTCCTACGAGCAGTACTTC
CASSLGISYEQYF
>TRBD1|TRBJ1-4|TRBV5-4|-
TGTGCCAGCAGCCGTCACGGACAGGGCGCAACTAATGAAAAACTGTTTTTT
CASSRHGQGATNEKLFF
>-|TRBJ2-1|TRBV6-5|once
TGTGCCAGCAGCCCCGGCAGGGGAACCTACAATGAGCAGTTCTTC
CASSPGRGTYNEQFF
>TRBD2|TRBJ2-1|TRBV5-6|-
TGTGCCAGCACCCTCCGGGGGGTCTACAATGAGCAGTTCTTC
CASTLRGVYNEQFF
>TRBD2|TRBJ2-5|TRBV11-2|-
TGTGCCAGCAGCTTATCTCCTAGCGGGAGTAATAGGGGACAAGAGACCCAGTACTTC
CASSLSPSGSNRGQETQYF
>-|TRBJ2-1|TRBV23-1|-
TGCGCCAGCAGTCGGGCGTATCCGGGGGTTGGGGAGCAGTTCTTC
CASSRAYPGVGEQFF
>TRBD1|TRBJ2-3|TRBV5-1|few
TGCGCCAGCAGCTTGGAAGGGGGCTGGACAGATACGCAGTATTTT
CASSLEGGWTDTQYF
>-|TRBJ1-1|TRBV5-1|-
TGCGCCAGCAGAACAGGGTCGGGGACTGAAGCTTTCTTT
CASRTGSGTEAFF
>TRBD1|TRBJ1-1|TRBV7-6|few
TGTGCCAGCAGCTTAACAGGGGAATTCACTGAAGCTTTCTTT
CASSLTGEFTEAFF
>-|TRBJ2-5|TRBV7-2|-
TGTGCCAGCAGCTCCTCGGGGGGCCCGACTGAGACCCAGTACTTC
CASSSSGGPTETQYF
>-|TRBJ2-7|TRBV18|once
TGTGCCAGCTCACCGCCTTACAACGAGCAGTACTTC
CASSPPYNEQYF
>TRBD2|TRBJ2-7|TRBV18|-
TGTGCCAGCTCACCACTTCGGAGCGGGAGTTCGGGATCCTACGAGCAGTACTTC
CASSPLRSGSSGSYEQYF
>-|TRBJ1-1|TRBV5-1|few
TGCGCCAGCAGCTCGGGCCCTGGAGGTCCTGAAGCTTTCTTT
CASSSGPGGPEAFF
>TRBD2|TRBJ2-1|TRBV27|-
TGTGCCAGCAGTTCAATGTCACTAGCGGGAGTTAATGAGCAGTTCTTC
CASSSMSLAGVNEQFF
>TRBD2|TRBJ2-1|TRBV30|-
TGTGCCTGGAGGCCCGGGACTACGCTCGATGAGCAGTTCTTC
CAWRPGTTLDEQFF